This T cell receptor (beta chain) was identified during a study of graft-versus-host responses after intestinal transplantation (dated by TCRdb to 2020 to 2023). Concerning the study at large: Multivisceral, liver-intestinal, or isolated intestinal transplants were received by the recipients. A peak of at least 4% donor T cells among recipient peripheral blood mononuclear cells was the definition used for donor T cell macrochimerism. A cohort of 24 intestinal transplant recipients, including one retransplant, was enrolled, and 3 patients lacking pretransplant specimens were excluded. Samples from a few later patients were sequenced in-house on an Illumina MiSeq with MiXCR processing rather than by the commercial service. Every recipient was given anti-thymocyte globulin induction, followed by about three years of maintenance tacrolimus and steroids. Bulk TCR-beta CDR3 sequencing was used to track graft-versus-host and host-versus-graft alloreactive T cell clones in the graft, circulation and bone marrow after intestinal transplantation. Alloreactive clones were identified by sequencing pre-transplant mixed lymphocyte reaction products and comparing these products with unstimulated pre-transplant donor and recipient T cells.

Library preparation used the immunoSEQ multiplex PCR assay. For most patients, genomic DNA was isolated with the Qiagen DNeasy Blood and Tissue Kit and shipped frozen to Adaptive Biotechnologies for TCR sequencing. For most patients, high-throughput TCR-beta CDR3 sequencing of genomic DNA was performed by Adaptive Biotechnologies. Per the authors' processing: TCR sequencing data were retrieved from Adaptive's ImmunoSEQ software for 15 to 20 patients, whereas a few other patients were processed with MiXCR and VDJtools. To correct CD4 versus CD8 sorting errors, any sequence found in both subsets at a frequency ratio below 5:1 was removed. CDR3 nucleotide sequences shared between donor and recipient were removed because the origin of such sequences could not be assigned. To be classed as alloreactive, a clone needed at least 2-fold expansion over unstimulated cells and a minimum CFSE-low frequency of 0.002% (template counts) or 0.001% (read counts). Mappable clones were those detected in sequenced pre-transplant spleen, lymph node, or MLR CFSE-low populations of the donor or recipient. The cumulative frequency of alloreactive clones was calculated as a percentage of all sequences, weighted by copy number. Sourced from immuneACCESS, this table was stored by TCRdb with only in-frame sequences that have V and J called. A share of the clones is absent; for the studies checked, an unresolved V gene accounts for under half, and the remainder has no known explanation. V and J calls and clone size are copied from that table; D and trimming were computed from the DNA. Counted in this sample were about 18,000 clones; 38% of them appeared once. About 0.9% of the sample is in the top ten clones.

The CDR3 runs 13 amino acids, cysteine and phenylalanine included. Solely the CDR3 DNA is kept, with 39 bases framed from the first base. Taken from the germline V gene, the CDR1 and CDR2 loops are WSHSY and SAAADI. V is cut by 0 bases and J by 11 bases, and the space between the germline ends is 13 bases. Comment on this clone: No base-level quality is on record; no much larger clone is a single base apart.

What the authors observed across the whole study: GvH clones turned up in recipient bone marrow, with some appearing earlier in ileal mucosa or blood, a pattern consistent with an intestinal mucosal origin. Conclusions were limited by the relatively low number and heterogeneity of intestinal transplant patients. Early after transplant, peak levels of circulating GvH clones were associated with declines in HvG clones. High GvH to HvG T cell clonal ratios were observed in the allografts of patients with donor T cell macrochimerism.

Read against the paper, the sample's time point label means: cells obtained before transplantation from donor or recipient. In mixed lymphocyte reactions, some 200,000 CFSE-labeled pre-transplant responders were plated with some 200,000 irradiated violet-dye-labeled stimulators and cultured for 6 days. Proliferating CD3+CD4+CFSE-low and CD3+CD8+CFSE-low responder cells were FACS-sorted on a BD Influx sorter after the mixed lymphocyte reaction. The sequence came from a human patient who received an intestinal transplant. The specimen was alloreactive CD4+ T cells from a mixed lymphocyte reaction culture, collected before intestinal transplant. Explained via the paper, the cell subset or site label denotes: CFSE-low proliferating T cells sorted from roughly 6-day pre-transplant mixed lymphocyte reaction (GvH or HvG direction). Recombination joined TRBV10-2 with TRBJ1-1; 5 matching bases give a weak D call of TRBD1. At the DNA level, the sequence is TGCGCCAGCAGTGAGTCGTGGGGGGTTGGGGCTTTCTTT. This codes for CASSESWGVGAFF.